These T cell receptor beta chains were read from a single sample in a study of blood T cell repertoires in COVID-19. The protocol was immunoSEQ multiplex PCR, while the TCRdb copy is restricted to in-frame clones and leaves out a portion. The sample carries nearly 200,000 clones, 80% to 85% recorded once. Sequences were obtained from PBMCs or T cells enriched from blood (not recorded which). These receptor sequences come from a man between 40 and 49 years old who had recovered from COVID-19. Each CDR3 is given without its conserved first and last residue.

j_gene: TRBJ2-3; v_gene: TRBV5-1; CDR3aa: ASSQDRDTDTQY
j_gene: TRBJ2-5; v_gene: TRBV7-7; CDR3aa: ASSAGTSGETQY
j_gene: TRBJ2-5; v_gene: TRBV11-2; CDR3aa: ASSLVTRGETQY
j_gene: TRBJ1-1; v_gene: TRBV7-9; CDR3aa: ASRGEWNTEAF
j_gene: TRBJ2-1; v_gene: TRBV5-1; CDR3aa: ASSPRGTSGGPYNEQF
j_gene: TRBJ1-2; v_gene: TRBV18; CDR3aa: ASSRGQDYGYT
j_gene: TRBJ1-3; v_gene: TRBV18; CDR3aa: ASSPPGRAGNTIY
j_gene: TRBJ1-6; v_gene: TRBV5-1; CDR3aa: ASSLANRGSGSPLH
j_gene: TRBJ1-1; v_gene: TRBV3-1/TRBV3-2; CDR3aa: ASSPTGPLGTEAF
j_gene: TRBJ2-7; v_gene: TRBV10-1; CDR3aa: ASSDGGGTYEQY
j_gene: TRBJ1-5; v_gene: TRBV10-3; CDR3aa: AISVSRDNQPQH
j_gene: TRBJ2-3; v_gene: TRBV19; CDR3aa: ASSSRGPHTDTQY
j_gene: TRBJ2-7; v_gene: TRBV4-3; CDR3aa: ASSHGNRGEQY
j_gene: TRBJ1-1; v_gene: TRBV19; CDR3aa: ASRTGSLNTEAF
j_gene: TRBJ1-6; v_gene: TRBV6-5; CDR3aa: ASSYSVLQGNSPLH
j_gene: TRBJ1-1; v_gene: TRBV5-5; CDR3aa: ASSFQAGQNTEAF
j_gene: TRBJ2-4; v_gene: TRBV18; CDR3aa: ASSPGSSPGIQY
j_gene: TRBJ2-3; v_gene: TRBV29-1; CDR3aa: SVRQGAADTQY
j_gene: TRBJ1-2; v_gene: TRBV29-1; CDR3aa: SVEDPYRKDYGYT
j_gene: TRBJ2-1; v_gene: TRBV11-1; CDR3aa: ASSLYGGGASEQF
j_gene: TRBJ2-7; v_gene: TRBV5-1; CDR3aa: ASRSTAEGEQY
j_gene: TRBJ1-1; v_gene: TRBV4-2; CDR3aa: ASSQDWANTEAF
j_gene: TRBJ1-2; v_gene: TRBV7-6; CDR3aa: ASSLEPGENYGYT
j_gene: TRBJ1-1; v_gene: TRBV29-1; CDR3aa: SVERGQMNTEAF
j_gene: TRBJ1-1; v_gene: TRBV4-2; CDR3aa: ASSQVQSTEAF
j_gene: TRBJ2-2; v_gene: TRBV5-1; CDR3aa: ASSSPFGQRKNTGELF
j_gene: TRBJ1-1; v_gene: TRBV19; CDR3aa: ASSSLRTEAF
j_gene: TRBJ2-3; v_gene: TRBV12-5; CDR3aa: ASGTGTPSTDTQY
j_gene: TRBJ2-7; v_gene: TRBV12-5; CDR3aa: ASGLTPRDRIGSYEQY
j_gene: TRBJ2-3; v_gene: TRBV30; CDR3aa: AWTIGGHVVDTQY
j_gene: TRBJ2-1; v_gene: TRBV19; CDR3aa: ASSMERGAEQF
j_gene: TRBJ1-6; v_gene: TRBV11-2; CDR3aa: ASSLVEGANSPLH
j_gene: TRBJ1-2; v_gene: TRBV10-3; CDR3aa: AISVEGPNGYT
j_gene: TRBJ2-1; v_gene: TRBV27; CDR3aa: ASRGGASGVSYNEQF
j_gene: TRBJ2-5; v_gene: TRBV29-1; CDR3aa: SVAGETQY
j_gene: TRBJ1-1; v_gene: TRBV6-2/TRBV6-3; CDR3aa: ASSYLLGQPLNTEAF
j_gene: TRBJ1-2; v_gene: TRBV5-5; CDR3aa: ASSLGVGNYGYT
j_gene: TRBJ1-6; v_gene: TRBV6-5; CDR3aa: ASRMDRGHSPLH
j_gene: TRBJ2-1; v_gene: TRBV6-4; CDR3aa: ASSDYYQGNEQF
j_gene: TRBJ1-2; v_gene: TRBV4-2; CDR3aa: ASSQDIQGPYGYT